A single sample is the source of the 31 T cell receptor beta chains below, sequenced in a study of blood T cell repertoires in COVID-19. Sequencing was performed with immunoSEQ multiplex PCR; in TCRdb, only in-frame clones are kept and a portion is missing. The sample holds roughly 140,000 clones; roughly 80% are singletons and the top ten take under 10%. Sequencing input: peripheral blood. The receptors come from a man over 45 with active or convalescent COVID-19.

The genes are TRBV5-8 and TRBJ2-5, with TRBD1 identical over 11 bases. CDR1 SGHTS and CDR2 YDEGEE come from the germline V gene. V lost 1 base to trimming and J lost 4 bases; unmatched junction nucleotides: 3. The CDR3 length is 15 residues. CDR3 sequence: CASSLWTGGRETQYF. CDR3 nucleotides: TGTGCCAGCAGCTTGTGGACAGGGGGCAGAGAGACCCAGTACTTC.

CDR3 protein: CSVLTGGLNSPLHF. The CDR3 nucleotides read TGCAGCGTTCTGACAGGTGGGCTCAATTCACCCCTCCACTTT. The chain carries TRBV29-1 and TRBJ1-6, with D possibly matching TRBD1 (6 bases). Trimming took off 5 bases at V and 7 bases at J, with 15 bases between the two ends. This CDR3 spans 14 amino acids. Germline V lookup: CDR1 SQVTM, CDR2 ANQGSEA.

The gene calls are TRBV5-1 and TRBJ2-7; no reliable D call. From germline, CDR1 is SGHRS and CDR2 YFSETQ. Trimming left V 4 bases short and J 1 base short, with 12 bases between. The CDR3 extends over 14 amino acids. The CDR3 nucleotides read TGCGCCAGCAGCCCCACCCCCGGGTCCTACGAGCAGTACTTC. It yields the protein CASSPTPGSYEQYF.

The rearrangement uses TRBV5-6 and TRBJ1-3; the D gene is possibly TRBD1 (6 bases). V lost 0 bases, J lost 0 bases, and 7 bases lay in between. The germline CDR1 and CDR2 sequences are SGHDT and YYEEEE. The CDR3 consists of 15 residues. The CDR3 is CASSLAGASGNTIYF. CDR3 bases: TGTGCCAGCAGCTTGGCAGGGGCCTCTGGAAACACCATATATTTT.

The chain has TRBV19 and TRBJ2-1, with D possibly being TRBD1 (5 bases). Germline V gene data show CDR1 as LNHDA and CDR2 as SQIVND (reference sequence). With 0 bases removed from V and 4 bases from J, the gap between germline ends came to 10 bases. This CDR3 spans 15 amino acids. This CDR3 reads CASSIDLTGYNEQFF. CDR3 DNA: TGTGCCAGTAGTATAGACCTTACAGGTTACAATGAGCAGTTCTTC.

This clone was observed a handful of times. The chain carries TRBV3-1 (or the pseudogene TRBV3-2) and TRBJ2-2, with TRBD1 identical over 8 bases. Germline CDR1 LGHDT, CDR2 YNNKEL (reference sequence). J lost 5 bases, V lost 3 bases, and 11 bases had no gene match. The CDR3 runs to 17 residues. The DNA of the CDR3 is TGTGCCAGCAGCCATGATTCAGGGGGCGTATGGACCGGGGAGCTGTTTTTT. This gives the protein CASSHDSGGVWTGELFF.

This clone was counted only a few times. The chain carries TRBV19 and TRBJ2-7; D possibly corresponds to TRBD2 (5 bases). V lost 9 bases and J lost 1, with 13 bases in between. This CDR3 is built from 13 residues. Germline CDR1 and CDR2: LNHDA and SQIVND (reference sequence). The CDR3 region is CASRRPWSYEQYF. The CDR3 coding sequence is TGTGCCAGCCGGAGGCCGTGGTCCTACGAGCAGTACTTC.

The chain uses TRBV27 and TRBJ2-2; D gene uncertain. Trimming took off 3 bases at V and 7 bases at J, with 6 bases between the two ends. The CDR3 extends over 12 amino acids. Germline V lookup: CDR1 MNHEY, CDR2 SMNVEV (reference sequence). CDR3 sequence (DNA): TGTGCCAGCAGTTTTGCGGTCGGGGAGCTGTTTTTT. Amino acid sequence: CASSFAVGELFF.

V and J are TRBV6-6 and TRBJ2-3; 8 bases line up with TRBD2. The V gene end was trimmed by 6 bases and the J gene end by 0 bases; junction bases not matched to a gene: 11. This CDR3 is built from 17 residues. Germline CDR1 is MNHNY and CDR2 is SVGAGI (reference sequence). CDR3 DNA: TGTGCCAGCAGCCGATTTAGCGGGGCCACTAGCACAGATACGCAGTATTTT. Amino acid sequence: CASSRFSGATSTDTQYF.

CDR3 region: CASRPTGYEKLFF. DNA of the CDR3: TGTGCCAGCAGGCCGACAGGGTATGAAAAACTGTTTTTT. This chain uses TRBV25-1 with TRBJ1-4, with 7 bases that match TRBD1. Germline CDR1 and CDR2: MGHDK and SYGVNS. The J segment lost 6 bases and the V segment lost 6 bases, leaving 4 bases of the junction unmatched. CDR3 length: 13 residues.

The chain joins TRBV19 to TRBJ2-1; TRBD2 matches 10 bases. J was trimmed by 10 bases and V by 2 bases; bases with no gene match: 8. The CDR3 is 15 amino acids. CDR1 and CDR2 (germline): LNHDA, SQIVND (reference sequence). The chain's CDR3 is CASSIQREGLGEQFF. DNA of the CDR3: TGTGCCAGTAGTATACAGCGGGAGGGCCTTGGGGAGCAGTTCTTC.

The gene calls are TRBV5-1 and TRBJ1-4; 7 nucleotides agree with TRBD1. V lost 4 bases and J lost 4; bases outside the gene matches: 4. CDR3 length: 14 amino acids. The V gene's germline CDR1 is SGHRS and CDR2 YFSETQ. CDR3 sequence: CASSLTGINEKLFF. The CDR3 coding sequence is TGCGCCAGCAGCCTGACAGGGATTAATGAAAAACTGTTTTTT.

In its sample, this clone was seen a few times. The chain couples TRBV18 to TRBJ1-1; TRBD1 aligns across 8 bases. The ends lost 3 bases at V and 4 bases at J; junction bases unmatched: 10. The V gene's germline CDR1 is KGHSH and CDR2 LQKENI. The CDR3 contains 16 residues. CDR3 residues: CASSPFSGGASTEAFF. CDR3 DNA: TGTGCCAGCTCACCTTTCTCAGGGGGCGCGAGCACTGAAGCTTTCTTT.

This chain links TRBV18 with TRBJ2-1; 7 bases match TRBD2. V lost 3 bases to trimming and J lost 3 bases; unmatched junction nucleotides: 8. From germline, CDR1 is KGHSH and CDR2 LQKENI. This CDR3 contains 16 residues. This CDR3 reads CASSPQRGNNYNEQFF. The CDR3 nucleotides read TGTGCCAGCTCACCCCAGCGGGGTAACAACTACAATGAGCAGTTCTTC.

This clone was seen only once. CDR3 nucleotide sequence: TGTGCCAGCAACCCGGGACAGGGGTCCTACGAGCAGTACTTC. This codes for CASNPGQGSYEQYF. The genes are TRBV6-6 and TRBJ2-7, with 10 bases fitting TRBD1. The J segment lost 1 base and the V segment lost 7 bases, leaving 4 bases of the junction unmatched. CDR1 and CDR2 (germline): MNHNY, SVGAGI (reference sequence). This CDR3 has 14 amino acids.

The rearrangement uses TRBV28 and TRBJ2-1; 7 nucleotides match TRBD2. CDR1 and CDR2 (germline): MDHEN, SYDVKM. The CDR3 covers 14 residues. Trimming removed 5 bases from V and 4 bases from J; junction bases left unmatched: 5. The chain's CDR3 is CASSGTTPYNEQFF. In DNA, the CDR3 is TGTGCCAGCAGTGGGACTACCCCTTACAATGAGCAGTTCTTC.

Written as DNA, the CDR3 is TGTGCCAGCAGCCCGGGACTAGCGGGAGGAGACAATGAGCAGTTCTTC. It translates to CASSPGLAGGDNEQFF. The V and J genes are TRBV4-2 and TRBJ2-1; 15 bases are a match to TRBD2. The ends lost 4 bases at V and 5 bases at J; junction bases unmatched: 3. Per the germline V gene, CDR1 is LGHNA and CDR2 is YNFKEQ. The CDR3 sequence is 16 residues long.

J is TRBJ1-1 and V is TRBV19; tentatively, D is TRBD1 (5 bases). CDR1 is LNHDA, CDR2 SQIVND, per germline (reference sequence). With 2 bases removed from V and 5 bases from J, the gap between germline ends came to 12 bases. The CDR3 contains 14 residues. The CDR3 sequence: CASSISGRGTEAFF. The CDR3 nucleotides are TGTGCCAGTAGTATATCGGGGCGGGGGACTGAAGCTTTCTTT.

J is TRBJ2-7 and V is TRBV7-2; TRBD2 aligns across 11 bases. V shed 2 bases and J 1 base; nucleotides not matched to a gene: 1. The CDR3 is 15 amino acids. Germline V gives CDR1 SGHTA, CDR2 FQGNSA. The CDR3 sequence: CASSLTSGSSYEQYF. For the CDR3, the DNA is TGTGCCAGCAGCTTAACTAGCGGGAGTTCCTACGAGCAGTACTTC.

The chain employs TRBV7-6 and TRBJ1-4; D is uncertain. Per the germline V gene, CDR1 is SGHVS and CDR2 is FNYEAQ. The CDR3 is made up of 11 amino acids. Between the trimmed V and J ends, which lost 2 bases and 12 bases, there was a span of 7 bases. CDR3 in amino acids: CASSLREELFF. The CDR3 DNA sequence: TGTGCCAGCAGCTTAAGGGAGGAACTGTTTTTT.

The chain carries TRBV2 and TRBJ2-2; a weak D match, TRBD2 (6 bases). The CDR3 runs 15 residues. V lost 6 bases and J 0 bases, leaving 11 bases between the germline ends. The germline V gene encodes CDR1 SNHLY and CDR2 FYNNEI. The CDR3 DNA is TGTGCCAGCAGCCCGGGACTCGCGAACACCGGGGAGCTGTTTTTT. It is translated as CASSPGLANTGELFF.

This chain joins TRBV5-1 and TRBJ2-5, with a tentative D call TRBD2 (5 bases). The CDR3 sequence is 14 residues long. Germline V gene data show CDR1 as SGHRS and CDR2 as YFSETQ. Trimming stripped 5 bases from V and 2 bases from J, with 13 bases between. The CDR3 loop is CASSPGLTQETQYF. For the CDR3, the DNA is TGCGCCAGCAGTCCCGGACTCACTCAAGAGACCCAGTACTTC.

The chain links TRBV5-1 to TRBJ2-1; 7 positions agree with TRBD1. This CDR3 is built from 13 residues. J gave up 8 bases and V 1 base, and 3 bases lay outside the gene matches. Germline lookup yields CDR1 SGHRS and CDR2 YFSETQ. This CDR3 is CASSLRQGYEQFF. DNA of the CDR3: TGCGCCAGCAGCTTGAGACAGGGCTATGAGCAGTTCTTC.

This clone came up a few times. V gene TRBV5-6 combines with J gene TRBJ2-3, with TRBD2 as a possible D gene (6 bases). This CDR3 spans 14 amino acids. The V and J ends lost 0 bases and 3 bases respectively, with 8 bases between them. Germline CDR1 and CDR2: SGHDT and YYEEEE. The CDR3 loop is CASSLAGRTDTQYF. The CDR3 nucleotides read TGTGCCAGCAGCTTGGCCGGGAGAACAGATACGCAGTATTTT.

The V and J genes are TRBV28 and TRBJ1-6, with a possible D match to TRBD1 (5 bases). CDR1 is MDHEN and CDR2 is SYDVKM in the germline V gene. The CDR3 totals 15 residues. The V end was cut by 6 bases, the J end by 0 bases, with 9 bases between. In nucleotides, the CDR3 is TGTGCCAGCAGATACAGGAGCTCCTATAATTCACCCCTCCACTTT. This encodes CASRYRSSYNSPLHF.

The V gene is TRBV28, the J gene TRBJ2-2; a weak D match, TRBD2 (6 bases). The CDR3 length is 15 residues. Germline V CDR1 and CDR2: MDHEN, SYDVKM. Trimming took off 6 bases at V and 1 base at J, with 12 bases between the two ends. DNA of the CDR3: TGTGCCAGCAGCGGACTAAGAATGAACACCGGGGAGCTGTTTTTT. Its protein is CASSGLRMNTGELFF.

V is TRBV30 and J is TRBJ1-6; no reliable D call. The V gene's germline CDR1 is GTSNPN and CDR2 SVGIG (reference sequence). The germline V and J ends were trimmed by 1 base and 6 bases, with 16 bases remaining between them. The CDR3 is 16 amino acids. CDR3 amino acids: CAWSGHSLAANSPLHF. CDR3 sequence (DNA): TGTGCCTGGAGTGGTCACTCACTCGCGGCTAATTCACCCCTCCACTTT.

Only a few counts were recorded for this clone. The V gene is TRBV7-2, the J gene TRBJ2-2; D unclear. The germline V gene has CDR1 SGHTA and CDR2 FQGNSA. Trimming removed 1 base at V and 4 bases at J, with 7 bases between. CDR3 length: 14 residues. CDR3 sequence: CASSLGPFTGELFF. DNA for the CDR3: TGTGCCAGCAGCTTAGGGCCTTTCACCGGGGAGCTGTTTTTT.

The chain recombines TRBV3-1 (or the pseudogene TRBV3-2) with TRBJ2-3; 8 bases map to TRBD2. The V segment lost 0 bases and the J segment 2 bases; nucleotides outside the gene matches: 4. CDR1 is LGHDT, CDR2 YNNKEL, per germline (reference sequence). The CDR3 consists of 16 residues. The CDR3 region is CASSQDTSGYTDTQYF. As DNA, the CDR3 is TGTGCCAGCAGCCAAGATACTAGCGGCTACACAGATACGCAGTATTTT.

This clone was counted only a few times. The CDR3 DNA sequence: TGTGCCAGCAGTTTCTTCAGGACAGGGAAGAACGAGCAGTACTTC. This codes for CASSFFRTGKNEQYF. The chain couples TRBV28 to TRBJ2-7, with 8 bases aligning to TRBD1. The length of the CDR3 is 15 residues. Germline V gene lookup returns CDR1 MDHEN and CDR2 SYDVKM. The ends lost 3 bases at V and 5 bases at J; junction bases unmatched: 9.

The V gene is TRBV5-4, the J gene TRBJ2-2; 8 bases fit TRBD1. This CDR3 comprises 14 residues. CDR1 is SGHNT and CDR2 is YYREEE in the germline V gene (reference sequence). Trimming at V came to 3 bases and at J to 10 bases, leaving 8 bases not matched to a gene. The CDR3 loop is CASSSRQGQEELFF. The CDR3 nucleotides are TGTGCCAGCAGCTCCCGACAGGGGCAGGAGGAGCTGTTTTTT.